This note documents a single T cell receptor beta chain sequence. The sample is drawn from a study of blood T cell repertoires in COVID-19. Background on the study: Both acute and convalescent COVID-19 samples were obtained from the United States, Italy and Spain.

Participants reported their clinical history, and cohort assignment relied on those reports. A PCR-confirmed or clinician-diagnosed COVID-19 case had contacted exposed participants within 2 weeks of entry. The data were produced by immunoSEQ multiplex PCR, yet TCRdb's version contains in-frame clones alone and is incomplete. The data contain roughly 200,000 clones, 70% to 90% of them seen just once; the ten biggest clones take up around 4.5%. V lost 8 bases and J 3 bases, leaving 15 bases between the germline ends. Germline CDR1 is WNHNN and CDR2 is SYGVQD (reference sequence). This CDR3 has 14 residues.

The rearrangement uses TRBV10-1 and TRBJ2-3; possibly TRBD1 for D (5 bases). This TCR was sampled from a woman younger than 45 who had been exposed to COVID-19. The sequenced sample consisted of PBMCs or T cells enriched from blood (not recorded which). The CDR3 spells CASSPAGLTDTQYF. CDR3 DNA: TGCGCCAGCTCCCCGGCAGGGTTAACAGATACGCAGTATTTT.